The source of this T cell receptor (beta chain) is a study of shared clonotypes between healthy human individuals. Study overall: Sampling drew on donors who were a couple of women and a few men aged 18 to 49.

At deep level, the assay was performed. In the original processing: Without quality scores, immunoSEQ junctional reads could not be filtered like full-length reads. Produced via immunoSEQ multiplex PCR; TCRdb's table is partial and in-frame only. For V, J and clone size, that table is used; D and trimming come from the DNA. The data hold 2.5 million or so clones, with 90% to 95% observed a single time. The CDR3 totals 14 residues. With 1 base removed from V and 5 bases from J, the gap between germline ends came to 9 bases. Germline V CDR1 and CDR2: SGHRS, YFSETQ. Study conclusions and caveats: Generally, naive subsets (rather than memory subsets) showed larger estimated richness.

As to this clone: Its antigen is not identified.

The source material was naive CD4+ T cells sorted from blood. Indicated subset: CD45RA+ positively selected. The TCR comes from a man between 18 and 29 years old in good health. The rearrangement links TRBV5-1 to TRBJ1-4; no firm D call. Written as DNA, the CDR3 is TGCGCCAGCAGCTTGTCGGCAATGAATGAAAAACTGTTTTTT. Its translation: CASSLSAMNEKLFF.